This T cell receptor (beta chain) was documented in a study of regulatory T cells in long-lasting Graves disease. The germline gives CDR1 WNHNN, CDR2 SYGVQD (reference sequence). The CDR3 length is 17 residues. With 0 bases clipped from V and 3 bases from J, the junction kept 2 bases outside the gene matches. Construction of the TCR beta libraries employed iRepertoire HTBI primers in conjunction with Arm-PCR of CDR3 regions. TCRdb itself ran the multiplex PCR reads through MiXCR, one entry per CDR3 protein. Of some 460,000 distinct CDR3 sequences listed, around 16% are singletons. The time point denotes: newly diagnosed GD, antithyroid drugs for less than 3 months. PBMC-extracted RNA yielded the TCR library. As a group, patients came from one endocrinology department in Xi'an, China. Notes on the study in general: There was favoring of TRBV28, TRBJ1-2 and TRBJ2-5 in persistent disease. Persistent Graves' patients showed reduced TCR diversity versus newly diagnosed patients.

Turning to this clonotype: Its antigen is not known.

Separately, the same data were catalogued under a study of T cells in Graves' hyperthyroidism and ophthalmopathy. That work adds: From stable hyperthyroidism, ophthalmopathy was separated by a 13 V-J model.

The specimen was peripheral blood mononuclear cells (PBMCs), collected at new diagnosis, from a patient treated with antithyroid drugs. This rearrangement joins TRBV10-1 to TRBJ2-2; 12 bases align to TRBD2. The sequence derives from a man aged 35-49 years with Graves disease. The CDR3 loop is CASSESGLAGYTGELFF. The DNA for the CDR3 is TGCGCCAGCAGTGAGTCTGGACTAGCGGGATACACCGGGGAGCTGTTTTTT.